Reported below is one TCR beta chain. The V and J ends lost 4 bases and 9 bases, in that order; junction bases with no gene match: 7. Germline CDR1 and CDR2: SQVTM and ANQGSEA. The CDR3 consists of 13 residues. This entry belongs to a study of blood T cell repertoires in COVID-19. TCRdb's copy holds only in-frame clones and misses some; the assay was immunoSEQ multiplex PCR. The table shows roughly 230,000 clones, with roughly 90% occurring only once. The receptor was isolated from a human donor in a cohort sampled during active COVID-19. This rearrangement joins TRBV29-1 to TRBJ2-1, with TRBD2 matching over 9 bases. Sample: peripheral blood. As DNA, the CDR3 is TGCAGCGTTGCTGCGGGGGGGCCGAGTGAGCAGTTCTTC. Translation gives CSVAAGGPSEQFF.